This T cell receptor (beta chain) derives from a study of blood T cell repertoires in COVID-19. Repertoires were generated with immunoSEQ multiplex PCR, while TCRdb's copy carries only in-frame clones and drops some. The sample lists 25,000 to 35,000 clones; more than 85% were seen once. The CDR3 runs to 13 residues. Germline CDR1 is SGHTA and CDR2 is FQGNSA. The V and J ends lost 3 bases and 7 bases respectively, with 10 bases between them. The receptor was derived from a woman between 65 and 79 years old with COVID-19, enrolled during active disease. This chain connects TRBV7-2 to TRBJ2-1; D call uncertain. The sequencing input was peripheral blood. DNA for the CDR3: TGTGCCAGCAGCTTCCCTAATGAGAATGAGCAGTTCTTC. As protein: CASSFPNENEQFF.